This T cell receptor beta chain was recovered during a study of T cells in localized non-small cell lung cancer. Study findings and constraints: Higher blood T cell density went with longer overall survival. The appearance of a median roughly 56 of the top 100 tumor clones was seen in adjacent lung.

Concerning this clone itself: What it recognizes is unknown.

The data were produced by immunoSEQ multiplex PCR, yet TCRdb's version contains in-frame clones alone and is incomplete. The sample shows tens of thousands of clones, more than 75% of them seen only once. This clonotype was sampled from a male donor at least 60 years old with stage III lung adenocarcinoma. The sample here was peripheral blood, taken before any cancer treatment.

CDR3 loop: CASSLLAIPTRNQPQHF. Here the CDR3 DNA reads TGTGCCAGCAGTTTATTAGCGATTCCGACACGCAATCAGCCCCAGCATTTT. This chain links TRBV28 with TRBJ1-5; D not resolved. The CDR3 has 17 amino acids. V lost 1 base and J 2 bases, leaving 15 bases between the germline ends. Germline V gives CDR1 MDHEN, CDR2 SYDVKM.